Shown below are 29 T cell receptor beta chains from a single sample sequenced in a study of early T cells in non-severe SARS-CoV-2 infection. TCRdb called the 5' RACE reads again in MiXCR, with one record for every CDR3 protein. The profile covers 65,000 to 70,000 distinct CDR3 sequences, with 12% appearing a single time and under 2% taken by the ten largest. Material: whole blood. The receptors here all came from an adult who was a healthcare worker with PCR-confirmed SARS-CoV-2 infection or an uninfected control (not recorded which).

This clonotype was recorded a few times. J is TRBJ2-3 and V is TRBV11-2; TRBD2 is a possible D gene (6 bases). With 7 bases removed from V and 6 bases from J, the gap between germline ends came to 23 bases. CDR1 and CDR2 (germline): SGHAT, FQNNGV. This CDR3 is built from 16 residues. CDR3 protein: CASTHLLQTSDDTQYF. The CDR3 nucleotides read TGTGCCAGCACCCACCTCCTCCAGACTAGTGATGATACGCAGTATTTT. The full variable domain, in which reference TRBV11-2 and TRBJ2-3 provide the parts outside the CDR3, is EAGVAQSPRYKIIEKRQSVAFWCNPISGHATLYWYQQILGQGPKLLIQFQNNGVVDDSQLPKDRFSAERLKGVDSTLKIQPAKLEDSAVYLCASTHLLQTSDDTQYFGPGTRLTVL.

This clonotype was counted between two and nine times. The chain recombines TRBV14 with TRBJ2-2; D is perhaps TRBD2 (6 bases). V lost 0 bases and J 6 bases, leaving 14 bases between the germline ends. The CDR3 extends over 16 amino acids. CDR1 and CDR2 from the germline V gene are SGHDN and FVKESK. This chain's CDR3 is CASSQDLARSSGELFF. The CDR3, as DNA: TGTGCCAGCAGCCAAGATCTAGCGCGCTCTTCCGGGGAGCTGTTTTTT.

This chain links TRBV20-1 with TRBJ1-1, with D possibly TRBD1 on 5 matching bases. The CDR3 is made up of 15 amino acids. V was trimmed by 3 bases and J by 6 bases, leaving 20 bases between them. Per the germline V gene, CDR1 is DFQATT and CDR2 is SNEGSKA (reference sequence). The CDR3 region is CSARTTGGPRAEAFF. The CDR3 nucleotides are TGCAGTGCTAGGACCACAGGTGGTCCAAGGGCTGAAGCTTTCTTT.

In this sample, this clonotype turned up a few times. The V and J genes are TRBV6-2 or TRBV6-3 and TRBJ2-2; weak D call: TRBD1 (6 bases). Germline V gives CDR1 MNHEY, CDR2 SVGEGT. Trimming shortened V by 10 bases and J by 7 bases, and 16 bases separated the two germline ends. The CDR3 is 13 residues long. The CDR3 sequence is CATTGRVDGELFF. Here the CDR3 DNA reads TGTGCCACCACAGGGCGGGTTGACGGGGAGCTGTTTTTT.

The chain carries TRBV24-1 and TRBJ2-3; 7 bases are a match to TRBD1. Losses at the gene ends were 11 bases for V and 0 bases for J; bases not matched to a gene: 7. Germline CDR1 is KGHDR and CDR2 is SFDVKD. The CDR3 spans 14 residues. DNA for the CDR3: TGTGCCATATCACCGGGACAGAGCACAGATACGCAGTATTTT. Its translation: CAISPGQSTDTQYF.

This clonotype has a count of ten or more. This chain uses TRBV9 with TRBJ2-3, with 12 bases aligning to TRBD2. Germline V lookup: CDR1 SGDLS, CDR2 YYNGEE. Trimming at V came to 0 bases and at J to 5 bases, leaving 1 base not matched to a gene. The CDR3 runs 15 residues. The CDR3 region is CASSVGGLAGDTQYF. For the CDR3, the DNA is TGTGCCAGCAGCGTAGGGGGACTAGCGGGAGATACGCAGTATTTT.

This clonotype was detected a few times. The rearrangement joins TRBV19 to TRBJ2-1; no definite D call. V was pared by 4 bases and J by 10 bases, with 14 bases between. This CDR3 spans 13 amino acids. Germline loops: CDR1 LNHDA, CDR2 SQIVND (reference sequence). CDR3 sequence: CASSKGLGMEQFF. DNA for the CDR3: TGTGCCAGTAGTAAGGGTTTGGGGATGGAGCAGTTCTTC.

The J gene is TRBJ2-7, the V gene TRBV27; D might be TRBD1 (6 bases). Looked up from germline, CDR1 is MNHEY and CDR2 is SMNVEV (reference sequence). V shed 6 bases and J shed 3 bases, with 12 bases lying between them. The CDR3 contains 13 residues. This chain's CDR3 is CASSATGIYEQYF. DNA for the CDR3: TGTGCCAGCAGCGCAACAGGGATCTACGAGCAGTACTTC.

This clonotype occurred many times. CDR3 DNA: TGTGCCAGCAGCTTGGTGGGGAAAGGTGGCTACACCTTC. Encoded protein: CASSLVGKGGYTF. The rearrangement uses TRBV5-6 and TRBJ1-2; D not certain. The V gene's germline CDR1 is SGHDT and CDR2 YYEEEE. This CDR3 contains 13 residues. Trimming left V 0 bases short and J 7 bases short, with 10 bases between. The entire variable domain, with the rest obtained from reference TRBV5-6 and TRBJ1-2, is as follows: DAGVTQSPTHLIKTRGQQVTLRCSPKSGHDTVSWYQQALGQGPQFIFQYYEEEERQRGNFPDRFSGHQFPNYSSELNVNALLLGDSALYLCASSLVGKGGYTFGSGTRLTVV.

This clonotype was seen many times. The junction departs from germline at one end; a sequencing error may be responsible. The genes are TRBV12-3 or TRBV12-4 and TRBJ1-1; D ambiguous. CDR3 size: 18 residues. In DNA form, the CDR3 reads TGTGCCAGCATTTTAGGTGTAGTAGGGCCAGAGGATGGCACTGAAGCTTTCTTT. This gives the protein CASILGVVGPEDGTEAFF.

This clonotype was counted between two and nine times. The chain joins TRBV6-1 to TRBJ2-1; no clear D gene. The V and J ends lost 7 bases and 5 bases respectively, with 21 bases between them. The germline gives CDR1 MNHNS, CDR2 SASEGT. The CDR3 covers 16 residues. CDR3 in amino acids: CASTAPGAIRHNEQFF. The CDR3 bases are TGTGCCAGCACCGCCCCGGGTGCTATTCGACACAATGAGCAGTTCTTC.

This clonotype was detected many times. V is TRBV7-3 and J is TRBJ2-2; D possibly corresponds to TRBD1 (6 bases). The CDR3 is 16 amino acids. The germline V and J ends were trimmed by 2 bases and 1 base, with 11 bases remaining between them. From germline, CDR1 is SGHTA and CDR2 FQGTGA. The CDR3, as DNA: TGTGCCAGCAGCTTATTCCCGGGACAGAACACCGGGGAGCTGTTTTTT. This translates into CASSLFPGQNTGELFF. The variable domain in full, with the rest retrieved from reference TRBV7-3 and TRBJ2-2, is GAGVSQTPSNKVTEKGKYVELRCDPISGHTALYWYRQSLGQGPEFLIYFQGTGAADDSGLPNDRFFAVRPEGSVSTLKIQRTERGDSAVYLCASSLFPGQNTGELFFGEGSRLTVL.

This rearrangement joins TRBV6-1 to TRBJ1-1; 7 bases fit TRBD1. The trim removed 6 bases at V and 7 bases at J, leaving 11 bases unmatched. The CDR3 consists of 14 residues. Germline CDR1 MNHNS, CDR2 SASEGT. CDR3 in DNA: TGTGCCAGCAGCCCCGACAGGGCTTTGGGTGAAGCTTTCTTT. It yields the protein CASSPDRALGEAFF.

This clonotype came up many times. This chain uses TRBV11-2 with TRBJ1-6; the D gene is possibly TRBD1 (6 bases). The CDR3 runs 14 residues. V lost 2 bases and J 10 bases, leaving 12 bases between the germline ends. CDR1 and CDR2 from the germline V gene are SGHAT and FQNNGV. CDR3 protein: CASSLHSGTSPLHF. The CDR3 nucleotides are TGTGCCAGCAGCTTACACAGTGGGACATCACCCCTCCACTTT. Variable domain in full (rest from reference TRBV11-2 and TRBJ1-6): EAGVAQSPRYKIIEKRQSVAFWCNPISGHATLYWYQQILGQGPKLLIQFQNNGVVDDSQLPKDRFSAERLKGVDSTLKIQPAKLEDSAVYLCASSLHSGTSPLHFGNGTRLTVT.

This clonotype was seen many times. The J gene is TRBJ1-1, the V gene TRBV18; a possible D gene is TRBD1 (6 bases). The germline V gene encodes CDR1 KGHSH and CDR2 LQKENI. This CDR3 contains 15 residues. V lost 2 bases and J 1 base, leaving 11 bases between the germline ends. The CDR3 here is CASSPAGGQNTEAFF. For the CDR3, the DNA is TGTGCCAGCTCACCAGCGGGGGGGCAGAACACTGAAGCTTTCTTT.

This clonotype has just a few counts. This chain uses TRBV7-6 with TRBJ2-1; the D gene is possibly TRBD2 (5 bases). V was cut by 0 bases and J by 8 bases, with 11 bases left in between. The CDR3 contains 14 residues. Germline V gene lookup returns CDR1 SGHVS and CDR2 FNYEAQ. The CDR3 sequence: CASSLAGRGHEQFF. Here the CDR3 DNA reads TGTGCCAGCAGCTTAGCGGGTCGCGGGCATGAGCAGTTCTTC.

This chain joins TRBV11-2 and TRBJ2-3; D not resolved. V was shortened by 1 base and J by 4 bases, with 9 bases between the two germline ends. The germline V gene has CDR1 SGHAT and CDR2 FQNNGV. There are 14 residues in the CDR3. The CDR3 sequence is CASSLVQGPDTQYF. The CDR3 DNA reads TGTGCCAGCAGCTTAGTCCAAGGGCCAGATACGCAGTATTTT. The complete variable domain, with remaining parts taken from reference TRBV11-2 and TRBJ2-3, reads EAGVAQSPRYKIIEKRQSVAFWCNPISGHATLYWYQQILGQGPKLLIQFQNNGVVDDSQLPKDRFSAERLKGVDSTLKIQPAKLEDSAVYLCASSLVQGPDTQYFGPGTRLTVL.

This clonotype was detected ten times or more. The rearrangement joins TRBV3-2 to TRBJ2-1; the table gives TRBD2 as D, unverified against the DNA. TRBV3-2 is reported as a pseudogene. CDR3 length: 13 residues. CDR3 in amino acids: CASPPPADNEQFF. In DNA, the CDR3 is TGTGCCAGCCCTCCTCCGGCCGACAATGAGCAGTTCTTC.

This clonotype was picked up a small number of times. This chain uses TRBV7-2 with TRBJ2-4; 8 bases fit TRBD1. The J segment lost 6 bases and the V segment lost 5 bases, leaving 9 bases of the junction unmatched. There are 15 residues in the CDR3. Germline V lookup: CDR1 SGHTA, CDR2 FQGNSA. The CDR3 coding sequence is TGTGCCAGCAGCAAGGGACAGGAGATTGGAAACATTCAGTACTTC. As protein: CASSKGQEIGNIQYF.

This clonotype was recorded a few times. The chain combines TRBV29-1 with TRBJ2-1, with TRBD2 matching over 10 bases. V shed 5 bases, J shed 2 bases, and the junction held 0 bases outside the gene matches. CDR1 is SQVTM, CDR2 ANQGSEA, per germline. The CDR3 runs 13 residues. In DNA, the CDR3 is TGCAGCGTTAGCGGGGGGGCCTACAATGAGCAGTTCTTC. This encodes CSVSGGAYNEQFF.

The rearrangement uses TRBV20-1 and TRBJ2-7, with 7 bases that match TRBD1. The CDR3 loop spans 13 amino acids. CDR1 is DFQATT and CDR2 is SNEGSKA in the germline V gene (reference sequence). J was trimmed by 5 bases and V by 3 bases; bases with no gene match: 7. The CDR3 loop is CSASRQGPHEQYF. The CDR3 DNA sequence: TGCAGTGCTAGCAGACAGGGACCTCACGAGCAGTACTTC.

This clonotype was counted between two and nine times. The chain joins TRBV7-9 to TRBJ2-3, with D maybe TRBD2 (6 bases). The V end was cut by 5 bases, the J end by 6 bases, with 12 bases between. From germline, CDR1 is SEHNR and CDR2 FQNEAQ (reference sequence). This CDR3 is 13 amino acids long. DNA of the CDR3: TGTGCCAGCAGCCCGGGGGTGTGGGATACGCAGTATTTT. Encoded protein: CASSPGVWDTQYF.

V is TRBV18 and J is TRBJ2-5; 10 bases agree with TRBD1. Germline lookup yields CDR1 KGHSH and CDR2 LQKENI. With 4 bases clipped from V and 2 bases from J, the junction kept 7 bases outside the gene matches. This CDR3 spans 16 amino acids. The CDR3 DNA sequence: TGTGCCAGCTCACAGACCGGGACAGGGGCACAAGAGACCCAGTACTTC. It specifies CASSQTGTGAQETQYF.

The chain combines TRBV29-1 with TRBJ1-2; D unclear. CDR3 length: 11 residues. CDR1 and CDR2 (germline): SQVTM, ANQGSEA. Trimming took 6 bases from V and 8 from J, leaving 13 bases between them. The CDR3 region has the DNA TGCAGCGTCGATGGCTCTCAGGGCTACACCTTC. It encodes CSVDGSQGYTF.

This clonotype was observed a few times. The rearrangement uses TRBV7-2 and TRBJ2-7, with TRBD2 matching over 14 bases. Germline V gene lookup returns CDR1 SGHTA and CDR2 FQGNSA. With V trimmed by 2 bases and J by 0 bases, 3 bases remained unmatched. The CDR3 loop spans 17 amino acids. For the CDR3, the DNA is TGTGCCAGCAGCTTAAGGACTAGCGGGGGGTACTCCTACGAGCAGTACTTC. This encodes CASSLRTSGGYSYEQYF.

The chain is built from TRBV7-9 and TRBJ1-1; no clear D. Trimming removed 5 bases from V and 11 bases from J, with 15 bases in between. The CDR3 runs 12 residues. Germline loops: CDR1 SEHNR, CDR2 FQNEAQ (reference sequence). CDR3 DNA sequence: TGTGCCAGCAGCCATACAGACTCGTGGGCTTTCTTT. Amino acids: CASSHTDSWAFF.

This clonotype showed up just a few times. CDR3 amino acids: CASRTPGRNYGYTF. DNA of the CDR3: TGTGCCAGTAGGACCCCGGGACGGAACTATGGCTACACCTTC. The rearrangement links TRBV19 to TRBJ1-2; a possible D gene is TRBD1 (5 bases). Germline lookup yields CDR1 LNHDA and CDR2 SQIVND (reference sequence). The CDR3 contains 14 residues. Trimming cost V 6 bases and J 2 bases, with 13 bases left between them.

This clonotype was seen many times. The gene calls are TRBV25-1 and TRBJ2-3; 13 bases line up with TRBD2. CDR1 MGHDK and CDR2 SYGVNS come from the germline V gene. After removal of 6 bases from V and 9 bases from J, the junction contained 6 bases not matched to a gene. CDR3 size: 14 residues. CDR3 amino acids: CASRGLAGYFTQYF. The DNA of the CDR3 is TGTGCCAGCAGGGGACTAGCGGGGTATTTCACGCAGTATTTT.

The V gene is TRBV6-6, the J gene TRBJ2-1; 11 bases are a match to TRBD1. The germline V gene has CDR1 MNHNY and CDR2 SVGAGI (reference sequence). Trimming took 0 bases from V and 7 from J; bases not matched to a gene: 5. The CDR3 runs to 16 residues. In DNA form, the CDR3 reads TGTGCCAGCAGTTACTCGGGACAGGGGGATCCAAATGAGCAGTTCTTC. This codes for CASSYSGQGDPNEQFF.